Listed below are T cell receptor beta chains from one sample, sequenced in a study of regulatory T cells in long-lasting Graves disease. TCRdb re-derived calls from the multiplex PCR reads in MiXCR, one entry per CDR3 protein. Counted here are 450,000 to 600,000 distinct CDR3 sequences, less than 15% occurring once; the ten biggest clones make up 8.5% to 10%. This same sample was also taken into another study, of T cells in Graves' hyperthyroidism and ophthalmopathy.

The source was peripheral blood mononuclear cells (PBMCs), collected at new diagnosis, from a patient treated with antithyroid drugs. The receptors derive from a man younger than 45 with Graves disease. The CDR3 runs from the conserved cysteine through the conserved F or W. The order of the fields is CDR3 DNA, CDR3 protein, D gene, J gene, clone size, V gene. A D gene is named only where the DNA matches it firmly. Rows may omit the clone size; those that give it use once, few, many or a size class.

cdr3_nt: TGCAGCGTTGCCCCCGTCGACAGGGTATTCGGGTATGGCTACACCTTC
cdr3_aa: CSVAPVDRVFGYGYTF
d_call: TRBD1
j_call: TRBJ1-2
clone_size: .
v_call: TRBV29-1

cdr3_nt: TGTGCCAGCAGTTTATTCAGCTCTGGAAACACCATATATTTT
cdr3_aa: CASSLFSSGNTIYF
d_call: .
j_call: TRBJ1-3
clone_size: .
v_call: TRBV28

cdr3_nt: TGTGCCAGCAGCGACCCGGGGCTCCCAACGGGAAACTATGGCTACACCTTC
cdr3_aa: CASSDPGLPTGNYGYTF
d_call: .
j_call: TRBJ1-2
clone_size: few
v_call: TRBV5-8

cdr3_nt: TGTGCCAGCACCTTCGGACCCAATTCACCCCTCCACTTT
cdr3_aa: CASTFGPNSPLHF
d_call: .
j_call: TRBJ1-6
clone_size: many
v_call: TRBV12-3/TRBV12-4

cdr3_nt: TGTGCCAGCAGCAAGGGGGTCAGCTCCTACGAGCAGTACTTC
cdr3_aa: CASSKGVSSYEQYF
d_call: .
j_call: TRBJ2-7
clone_size: many
v_call: TRBV2

cdr3_nt: TGTGCCAGCAGTCACCGGGAGCAGGCAGATACGCAGTATTTT
cdr3_aa: CASSHREQADTQYF
d_call: .
j_call: TRBJ2-3
clone_size: few
v_call: TRBV12-3/TRBV12-4

cdr3_nt: TGCAGCGTTGAGGGCCCCCAAGGGACTGCCTACAATGAGCAGTTCTTC
cdr3_aa: CSVEGPQGTAYNEQFF
d_call: .
j_call: TRBJ2-1
clone_size: many
v_call: TRBV29-1

cdr3_nt: TGCAGTGCTCCTCGGGGGGGGGCTGACACCGGGGAGCTGTTTTTT
cdr3_aa: CSAPRGGADTGELFF
d_call: TRBD2
j_call: TRBJ2-2
clone_size: many
v_call: TRBV20-1

cdr3_nt: TGTGCCAGTAGTATAGAGCGGGGCACTGAAGCTTTCTTT
cdr3_aa: CASSIERGTEAFF
d_call: .
j_call: TRBJ1-1
clone_size: many
v_call: TRBV19

cdr3_nt: TGTGCCAGCAGTCATACCCGCATCTTTACAGGGGTAGTTGAGCAGTTCTTC
cdr3_aa: CASSHTRIFTGVVEQFF
d_call: TRBD1
j_call: TRBJ2-1
clone_size: .
v_call: TRBV6-1

cdr3_nt: TGTGCCAGCTCATCTGCTTCCGGGGCCCAGGGGACCTACGAGCAGTACTTC
cdr3_aa: CASSSASGAQGTYEQYF
d_call: .
j_call: TRBJ2-7
clone_size: few
v_call: TRBV18

cdr3_nt: TGTGCCAGCAGAAACGAACAGGGGAACGGCAATCAGCCCCAGCATTTT
cdr3_aa: CASRNEQGNGNQPQHF
d_call: TRBD1
j_call: TRBJ1-5
clone_size: many
v_call: TRBV12-3/TRBV12-4

cdr3_nt: TGCAGTGCTAGAGTGCCGACTGGACTGACGCAGTATTTT
cdr3_aa: CSARVPTGLTQYF
d_call: .
j_call: TRBJ2-3
clone_size: many
v_call: TRBV20-1

cdr3_nt: TGCGCCAGCAGCCCCGGGACAGAAAAAGGGCAGTACTTC
cdr3_aa: CASSPGTEKGQYF
d_call: TRBD1
j_call: TRBJ2-7
clone_size: few
v_call: TRBV4-1

cdr3_nt: TGTGCCAGCAGCCACTTCGACAGGGGAAATGAGCAGTTCTTC
cdr3_aa: CASSHFDRGNEQFF
d_call: TRBD1
j_call: TRBJ2-1
clone_size: many
v_call: TRBV16

cdr3_nt: TGTGCCAGCAGCTGGGCCGGGACCGAGCAGTACTTC
cdr3_aa: CASSWAGTEQYF
d_call: .
j_call: TRBJ2-7
clone_size: many
v_call: TRBV11-2

cdr3_nt: TGTGCCAGCAGTGGACGACCGGGACAGGGTCTACCCGGGGAGCTGTTTTTT
cdr3_aa: CASSGRPGQGLPGELFF
d_call: TRBD1
j_call: TRBJ2-2
clone_size: .
v_call: TRBV6-1

cdr3_nt: TGTGCCAGCAGAGAGGTACGAGACTCCTACGAGCAGTACTTC
cdr3_aa: CASREVRDSYEQYF
d_call: .
j_call: TRBJ2-7
clone_size: many
v_call: TRBV7-2

cdr3_nt: TGTGCCACCAGTGATGCCGGGACGGAGAACTACGAGCAGTACTTC
cdr3_aa: CATSDAGTENYEQYF
d_call: .
j_call: TRBJ2-7
clone_size: many
v_call: TRBV24-1

cdr3_nt: TGCGCCAGCAGCATACTAGCGGGAGCTAACAATGAGCAGTTCTTC
cdr3_aa: CASSILAGANNEQFF
d_call: TRBD2
j_call: TRBJ2-1
clone_size: many
v_call: TRBV5-1

cdr3_nt: TGTGCCAGCAAACCCTGGGGAGGGGAGGAGGATGGCTACACCTTC
cdr3_aa: CASKPWGGEEDGYTF
d_call: .
j_call: TRBJ1-2
clone_size: many
v_call: TRBV27

cdr3_nt: TGTGCCAGCTCACCACAGCGACTAGCGGGCTACCAAGAGACCCAGTACTTC
cdr3_aa: CASSPQRLAGYQETQYF
d_call: TRBD2
j_call: TRBJ2-5
clone_size: many
v_call: TRBV18

cdr3_nt: TGTGCCAGCAGTTGCTCGGGTGAAGCTTTCTTT
cdr3_aa: CASSCSGEAFF
d_call: .
j_call: TRBJ1-1
clone_size: .
v_call: TRBV6-4

cdr3_nt: TGTGCCAGCAGCTTAACATCAGGGAAAGCTTCACCCCTCCACTTT
cdr3_aa: CASSLTSGKASPLHF
d_call: .
j_call: TRBJ1-6
clone_size: few
v_call: TRBV7-8

cdr3_nt: TGTGCCAGCAGGGGACAGTTCATGAACACTGAAGCTTTCTTT
cdr3_aa: CASRGQFMNTEAFF
d_call: TRBD1
j_call: TRBJ1-1
clone_size: many
v_call: TRBV6-1

cdr3_nt: TGTGCCAGCAGCTTAGCGGGACCAGGGGCTGGAAACACCATATATTTT
cdr3_aa: CASSLAGPGAGNTIYF
d_call: .
j_call: TRBJ1-3
clone_size: few
v_call: TRBV7-6

cdr3_nt: TGTGCCAGCAGCCCCCGGCTAGCGGCCACAGATACGCAGTATTTT
cdr3_aa: CASSPRLAATDTQYF
d_call: TRBD2
j_call: TRBJ2-3
clone_size: few
v_call: TRBV13

cdr3_nt: TGTGCCAGCAGACAGGGAAAGGCTGAAGCTTTCTTT
cdr3_aa: CASRQGKAEAFF
d_call: .
j_call: TRBJ1-1
clone_size: many
v_call: TRBV2

cdr3_nt: TGTGCCAGCAGCGCACAACTAGCGGGAGTGGGCAATGAGCAGTTCTTC
cdr3_aa: CASSAQLAGVGNEQFF
d_call: TRBD2
j_call: TRBJ2-1
clone_size: many
v_call: TRBV11-2

cdr3_nt: TGCGCCAGCAGCCAAGATGACAGGGGTTATGAGACCCAGTACTTC
cdr3_aa: CASSQDDRGYETQYF
d_call: TRBD1
j_call: TRBJ2-5
clone_size: few
v_call: TRBV4-1

cdr3_nt: TGCAGCGGTAGGACAGGTAACACCGGGGAGCTGTTTTTT
cdr3_aa: CSGRTGNTGELFF
d_call: TRBD1
j_call: TRBJ2-2
clone_size: .
v_call: TRBV29-1

cdr3_nt: TGTGCCAGCAGCTCTTGGTTGAACACTGAAGCTTTCTTT
cdr3_aa: CASSSWLNTEAFF
d_call: .
j_call: TRBJ1-1
clone_size: .
v_call: TRBV13

cdr3_nt: TGTGCCAGCAGCCCCTGGGGGGGCTCCTACAATGAGCAGTTCTTC
cdr3_aa: CASSPWGGSYNEQFF
d_call: TRBD2
j_call: TRBJ2-1
clone_size: few
v_call: TRBV7-9

cdr3_nt: TGTGCCAGTAGAACCAGGACAGGCGTGGGAGATGTCCAGCCCCAGCATTTT
cdr3_aa: CASRTRTGVGDVQPQHF
d_call: TRBD1
j_call: TRBJ1-5
clone_size: .
v_call: TRBV19

cdr3_nt: TGTGCCAGTAGTATAGTAGGCGAATCGAACACTGAAGCTTTCTTT
cdr3_aa: CASSIVGESNTEAFF
d_call: .
j_call: TRBJ1-1
clone_size: many
v_call: TRBV19

cdr3_nt: TGCGCCAGCAGCTTGGGTGGGACGGAGAAAACCGGGGAGCTGTTTTTT
cdr3_aa: CASSLGGTEKTGELFF
d_call: .
j_call: TRBJ2-2
clone_size: .
v_call: TRBV5-1

cdr3_nt: TGTGCCAGTCGTGACTCCGCGTCGGGTGAGCAGTTCTTC
cdr3_aa: CASRDSASGEQFF
d_call: .
j_call: TRBJ2-1
clone_size: many
v_call: TRBV6-2/TRBV6-3

cdr3_nt: TGTGCCAGCAGTGATGGGGGGTTTGCCTACGAGCAGTACTTC
cdr3_aa: CASSDGGFAYEQYF
d_call: .
j_call: TRBJ2-7
clone_size: few
v_call: TRBV6-1

cdr3_nt: TGTGCCACCAGTGGGCTGGGCCGGGACGAGCAGTACTTC
cdr3_aa: CATSGLGRDEQYF
d_call: .
j_call: TRBJ2-7
clone_size: .
v_call: TRBV24-1

cdr3_nt: TGTGCCTGTCTGGGGGCCTCCTCCTACGAGCAGTACTTC
cdr3_aa: CACLGASSYEQYF
d_call: .
j_call: TRBJ2-7
clone_size: many
v_call: TRBV30

cdr3_nt: TGTGCCAGTAGTAGGGCGGACAGGGGCCACGAGCAGTACTTC
cdr3_aa: CASSRADRGHEQYF
d_call: TRBD1
j_call: TRBJ2-7
clone_size: few
v_call: TRBV19

cdr3_nt: TGTGCCAGCAGCCAAGAAATCGGGACTAGCGGATCCAAAGAGACCCAGTACTTC
cdr3_aa: CASSQEIGTSGSKETQYF
d_call: TRBD2
j_call: TRBJ2-5
clone_size: .
v_call: TRBV3-1

cdr3_nt: TGTGCCAGCAGTGAAGGATGGCGATACGAGCAGTACTTC
cdr3_aa: CASSEGWRYEQYF
d_call: .
j_call: TRBJ2-7
clone_size: many
v_call: TRBV6-1

cdr3_nt: TGTGCCAGCAACGGGTGGACTAGCGGGAGTAAGGGCACAGATACGCAGTATTTT
cdr3_aa: CASNGWTSGSKGTDTQYF
d_call: TRBD2
j_call: TRBJ2-3
clone_size: many
v_call: TRBV28

cdr3_nt: TGTGCCAGCAGTCCGGACAGGGCTATATCTGGTGTTAGCAATGAGCAGTTCTTC
cdr3_aa: CASSPDRAISGVSNEQFF
d_call: TRBD1
j_call: TRBJ2-1
clone_size: many
v_call: TRBV12-3/TRBV12-4

cdr3_nt: TGTGCCAGCAGCTCTCCATTGGACAGTCTCTACGGCTACACCTTC
cdr3_aa: CASSSPLDSLYGYTF
d_call: .
j_call: TRBJ1-2
clone_size: .
v_call: TRBV7-9

cdr3_nt: TGTGCCAGCAGCACTCCGCGGGACAGGCGAACTCTGGAGCAGTACTTC
cdr3_aa: CASSTPRDRRTLEQYF
d_call: TRBD1
j_call: TRBJ2-7
clone_size: many
v_call: TRBV11-1

cdr3_nt: TGTGCCAGCAGATTGGGCATAGATAATTCACCCCTCCACTTT
cdr3_aa: CASRLGIDNSPLHF
d_call: .
j_call: TRBJ1-6
clone_size: .
v_call: TRBV4-2

cdr3_nt: TGTGCCAGTAATCTTTACGAGCAGTACTTC
cdr3_aa: CASNLYEQYF
d_call: .
j_call: TRBJ2-7
clone_size: .
v_call: TRBV19

cdr3_nt: TGTGCCAGCAGCCAAGGTGGGAGTGAGGGACTCCAGTTAATCAATGAGCAGTTCTTC
cdr3_aa: CASSQGGSEGLQLINEQFF
d_call: .
j_call: TRBJ2-1
clone_size: many
v_call: TRBV3-1

cdr3_nt: TGTGCCACCAGTGGTAATTCTGGGCAATATAATCAGCCCCAGCATTTT
cdr3_aa: CATSGNSGQYNQPQHF
d_call: .
j_call: TRBJ1-5
clone_size: few
v_call: TRBV24-1